The 28 T cell receptor beta chains presented below share a single source sample, sequenced in a study of long-term antiretroviral therapy in people with HIV. The libraries were made with immunoSEQ v3.0 at survey level. Some clones are missing from TCRdb's copy, which holds only in-frame ones; the method was immunoSEQ multiplex PCR. Of fewer than 30,000 clones in the sample, approximately 95% were seen once. The sample here was unsorted PBMCs, taken 5.3 years after starting antiretroviral therapy. The receptor source for this set is a man aged 30 to 45 with HIV.

The V gene is TRBV7-2, the J gene TRBJ1-4, with D hard to call. Trimming pared 6 bases from V and 2 bases from J, leaving 13 bases between. The CDR3 loop spans 15 amino acids. In germline, CDR1 is SGHTA, CDR2 FQGNSA. Here the CDR3 DNA reads TGTGCCAGCAGTGACAAAGGGTTGACTAATGAAAAACTGTTTTTT. It codes for CASSDKGLTNEKLFF.

The chain carries TRBV11-2 and TRBJ1-1, with D unresolved. Germline CDR1 and CDR2: SGHAT and FQNNGV. This CDR3 spans 16 amino acids. Trimming stripped 0 bases from V and 1 base from J, with 12 bases between. The CDR3 reads CASSLEWSNKNTEAFF. DNA for the CDR3: TGTGCCAGCAGCTTAGAGTGGTCAAATAAGAACACTGAAGCTTTCTTT.

V gene TRBV9 combines with J gene TRBJ2-5, with 11 bases that match TRBD2. The CDR3 contains 17 residues. V lost 4 bases and J lost 1; bases outside the gene matches: 9. From germline, CDR1 is SGDLS and CDR2 YYNGEE. The CDR3 coding sequence is TGTGCCAGCAGCCACCGGACTAGCGGGTTGACCCAAGAGACCCAGTACTTC. Amino acids: CASSHRTSGLTQETQYF.

This rearrangement joins TRBV9 to TRBJ2-3; 8 nucleotides agree with TRBD2. The CDR3 is made up of 14 amino acids. The germline V gene has CDR1 SGDLS and CDR2 YYNGEE. V lost 2 bases and J lost 5; bases outside the gene matches: 4. CDR3 bases: TGTGCCAGCAGCGTGCCCAGCGGGGGAGATACGCAGTATTTT. Encoded protein: CASSVPSGGDTQYF.

CDR3 DNA: TGTGCCAGCAGTGAGACCGGGACTTTCCGCTACAATGAGCAGTTCTTC. Translation gives CASSETGTFRYNEQFF. The V gene is TRBV2, the J gene TRBJ2-1; TRBD2 might be the D (6 bases). Germline loops: CDR1 SNHLY, CDR2 FYNNEI. CDR3 length: 16 amino acids. Trimming took 3 bases from V and 3 from J, leaving 15 bases between them.

This chain connects TRBV5-1 to TRBJ2-4, with D tentatively TRBD2 (6 bases). The CDR3 has 12 amino acids. Per germline, CDR1 SGHRS and CDR2 YFSETQ. V lost 4 bases, J lost 8 bases, and 10 bases lay in between. The CDR3 DNA sequence: TGCGCCAGCAGCCCCCCGGGGGACATTCAGTACTTC. Its protein product is CASSPPGDIQYF.

In this sample, this clone turned up once. J is TRBJ1-4 and V is TRBV2; weak D call: TRBD1 (5 bases). The V and J ends lost 5 bases and 8 bases respectively, with 15 bases between them. Germline V gene sequence: CDR1 SNHLY, CDR2 FYNNEI. CDR3 length: 14 amino acids. This CDR3 reads CASSRTGGYEKLFF. CDR3 in DNA: TGTGCCAGCAGTCGGACGGGGGGTTACGAAAAACTGTTTTTT.

This rearrangement joins TRBV7-6 to TRBJ1-4, with 8 bases lining up with TRBD1. Germline CDR1 SGHVS, CDR2 FNYEAQ. J lost 8 bases, V lost 1 base, and 12 bases had no gene match. The length of the CDR3 is 17 residues. The CDR3: CASSLVLDRGRREKLFF. CDR3 coding DNA: TGTGCCAGCAGCTTAGTGCTCGACAGGGGACGGAGAGAAAAACTGTTTTTT.

This sequence joins TRBV5-1 and TRBJ1-1; TRBD1 matches at 7 bases. The V gene's germline CDR1 is SGHRS and CDR2 YFSETQ. With V trimmed by 3 bases and J by 1 base, 9 bases remained unmatched. This CDR3 has 16 amino acids. CDR3 sequence reads: CASSWTGTERNTEAFF. CDR3 DNA sequence: TGCGCCAGCAGCTGGACCGGGACAGAGAGGAACACTGAAGCTTTCTTT.

The chain employs TRBV5-1 and TRBJ1-5; tentative D call: TRBD1 (6 bases). CDR1 SGHRS and CDR2 YFSETQ come from the germline V gene. This CDR3 spans 15 amino acids. The germline V and J ends were trimmed by 0 bases and 4 bases, with 11 bases remaining between them. CDR3 protein: CASSLAGGPNQPQHF. The CDR3 nucleotides read TGCGCCAGCAGCTTGGCGGGGGGCCCTAATCAGCCCCAGCATTTT.

V usage is TRBV6-6 and J usage is TRBJ2-7; 7 positions agree with TRBD1. The CDR3 extends over 15 amino acids. CDR1 is MNHNY and CDR2 is SVGAGI in the germline V gene (reference sequence). The trim removed 5 bases at V and 4 bases at J, leaving 11 bases unmatched. CDR3 bases: TGTGCCAGCAGTGTCTCCGGGACAGCCCTGTACGAGCAGTACTTC. Its translation: CASSVSGTALYEQYF.

CDR3 in DNA: TGTGCCAGCAGCCCCTGGCGGGGGGGCTTAAGAGCAGATACGCAGTATTTT. Encoded protein: CASSPWRGGLRADTQYF. V is TRBV7-9 and J is TRBJ2-3; 9 bases map to TRBD2. CDR1 SEHNR and CDR2 FQNEAQ come from the germline V gene (reference sequence). The CDR3 runs to 17 residues. The V and J ends lost 5 bases and 4 bases, in that order; junction bases with no gene match: 13.

The gene calls are TRBV11-2 and TRBJ2-7; D gene ambiguous. V lost 1 base and J lost 6, with 4 bases in between. The germline V gene encodes CDR1 SGHAT and CDR2 FQNNGV. The CDR3 is 11 amino acids. CDR3 amino acids: CASSLGPEQYF. In nucleotides, the CDR3 is TGTGCCAGCAGCTTAGGACCCGAGCAGTACTTC.

CDR3 region: CASSSRDSGYTF. The CDR3 region has the DNA TGTGCCAGCAGTTCCAGGGACAGCGGCTACACCTTC. The chain has TRBV28 and TRBJ1-2, with 7 bases that match TRBD1. J lost 8 bases, V lost 4 bases, and 4 bases had no gene match. This CDR3 has 12 amino acids. Germline-derived CDR1 and CDR2 are MDHEN and SYDVKM.

The chain has TRBV30 and TRBJ1-1; 7 positions match TRBD1. Germline V gene data show CDR1 as GTSNPN and CDR2 as SVGIG (reference sequence). The CDR3 runs 13 residues. V shed 0 bases, J shed 8 bases, and the junction held 6 bases outside the gene matches. CDR3 DNA: TGTGCCTGGAGTGTAAGCCGCAGGGGGGAAGCTTTCTTT. This gives the protein CAWSVSRRGEAFF. Full variable domain (outside the CDR3, taken from reference TRBV30 and TRBJ1-1): SQTIHQWPATLVQPVGSPLSLECTVEGTSNPNLYWYRQAAGRGLQLLFYSVGIGQISSEVPQNLSASRPQDRQFILSSKKLLLSDSGFYLCAWSVSRRGEAFFGQGTRLTVV.

The chain couples TRBV11-2 to TRBJ2-3; 9 nucleotides agree with TRBD2. The CDR3 covers 16 residues. Germline assignment: CDR1 SGHAT and CDR2 FQNNGV. After removal of 2 bases from V and 0 bases from J, the junction contained 3 bases not matched to a gene. The CDR3 here is CASSLQRGASTDTQYF. CDR3 nucleotide sequence: TGTGCCAGCAGCTTACAGCGGGGGGCTAGCACAGATACGCAGTATTTT. Full variable domain (rest looked up from reference TRBV11-2 and TRBJ2-3): EAGVAQSPRYKIIEKRQSVAFWCNPISGHATLYWYQQILGQGPKLLIQFQNNGVVDDSQLPKDRFSAERLKGVDSTLKIQPAKLEDSAVYLCASSLQRGASTDTQYFGPGTRLTVL.

This rearrangement joins TRBV7-9 to TRBJ1-3, with 8 bases aligning to TRBD1. Looked up from germline, CDR1 is SEHNR and CDR2 is FQNEAQ (reference sequence). Germline trimming cut 8 bases from V and 3 bases from J; bases unmatched to any gene: 9. CDR3 length: 15 residues. The DNA of the CDR3 is TGTGCCAGCCTCGAAGACAGGGGAAATGGAAACACCATATATTTT. Its translation: CASLEDRGNGNTIYF.

The rearrangement uses TRBV6-1 and TRBJ2-7, with 10 bases matching TRBD2. V lost 7 bases and J lost 2; bases outside the gene matches: 8. The germline gives CDR1 MNHNS, CDR2 SASEGT. The CDR3 consists of 15 residues. CDR3 bases: TGTGCCAGCAAGTTGGCTAGCGGGGGTACCTACGAGCAGTACTTC. It encodes CASKLASGGTYEQYF.

The chain links TRBV20-1 to TRBJ2-7, with D uncertain. Germline lookup yields CDR1 DFQATT and CDR2 SNEGSKA (reference sequence). The CDR3 runs to 10 residues. V lost 1 base and J 4 bases, leaving 2 bases between the germline ends. The CDR3 protein is CSARAYEQYF. The CDR3 nucleotides read TGCAGTGCTAGAGCTTACGAGCAGTACTTC.

J is TRBJ2-3 and V is TRBV10-3; 9 nucleotides line up with TRBD2. J lost 4 bases, V lost 3 bases, and 5 bases had no gene match. The length of the CDR3 is 15 residues. CDR1 is ENHRY, CDR2 SYGVKD, per germline. The CDR3 DNA is TGTGCCATCAGTGATGGGAAGCGGGAGGCAGATACGCAGTATTTT. Protein sequence: CAISDGKREADTQYF.

The chain is built from TRBV5-6 and TRBJ1-2; 7 nucleotides line up with TRBD1. From germline, CDR1 is SGHDT and CDR2 YYEEEE. The CDR3 is 13 residues long. After removal of 0 bases from V and 4 bases from J, the junction contained 0 bases not matched to a gene. The CDR3 region has the DNA TGTGCCAGCAGCTTGGGGACAGGCTATGGCTACACCTTC. This encodes CASSLGTGYGYTF.

The V and J genes are TRBV29-1 and TRBJ2-5; D possibly corresponds to TRBD2 (6 bases). V lost 3 bases and J lost 2, with 10 bases in between. The CDR3 length is 13 residues. Germline CDR1 is SQVTM and CDR2 is ANQGSEA. The DNA of the CDR3 is TGCAGCGTTGAGGGGACTGAACAAGAGACCCAGTACTTC. Amino acids: CSVEGTEQETQYF.

CDR3 sequence reads: CASSCRDRGGYSNQPQHF. CDR3 sequence (DNA): TGTGCCAGCAGTTGCCGGGACAGGGGGGGCTATAGCAATCAGCCCCAGCATTTT. V and J are TRBV21-1 and TRBJ1-5; the table's D gene call, TRBD1, was not cross checked with the DNA. TRBV21-1 is recorded as a pseudogene. The CDR3 runs to 18 residues.

The rearrangement joins TRBV7-9 to TRBJ2-7, with 10 bases aligning to TRBD2. CDR3 size: 16 residues. With 0 bases clipped from V and 4 bases from J, the junction kept 6 bases outside the gene matches. CDR1 is SEHNR and CDR2 is FQNEAQ in the germline V gene (reference sequence). The CDR3 reads CASSLAASGGKYEQYF. CDR3 DNA: TGTGCCAGCAGCTTAGCTGCTAGCGGGGGCAAATACGAGCAGTACTTC.

This chain uses TRBV27 with TRBJ2-7, with D perhaps given as TRBD1 or TRBD2 (5 bases each). CDR3 size: 13 residues. V shed 2 bases and J shed 0 bases, with 5 bases lying between them. The germline V gene has CDR1 MNHEY and CDR2 SMNVEV (reference sequence). The CDR3 loop reads CASSLGTSYEQYF. CDR3 sequence (DNA): TGTGCCAGCAGTTTAGGGACCTCCTACGAGCAGTACTTC.

The chain couples TRBV19 to TRBJ2-5; 8 bases line up with TRBD1. Trimming took 6 bases from V and 5 from J; bases not matched to a gene: 5. CDR3 length equals 13 residues. Germline lookup yields CDR1 LNHDA and CDR2 SQIVND (reference sequence). Written as DNA, the CDR3 is TGTGCCAGTAGCGACAGGGGCCTGGAGACCCAGTACTTC. It codes for CASSDRGLETQYF.

This chain's CDR3 is CAGPLGQPQHF. CDR3 bases: TGTGCCGGACCACTCGGACAGCCCCAGCATTTT. This chain connects TRBV19 to TRBJ1-5; no definite D call. The CDR3 loop spans 11 amino acids. In germline, CDR1 is LNHDA, CDR2 SQIVND (reference sequence). Trimming took 11 bases from V and 7 from J, leaving 12 bases between them. The full variable domain, rest sourced from reference TRBV19 and TRBJ1-5, is DGGITQSPKYLFRKEGQNVTLSCEQNLNHDAMYWYRQDPGQGLRLIYYSQIVNDFQKGDIAEGYSVSREKKESFPLTVTSAQKNPTAFYLCAGPLGQPQHFGDGTRLSIL.

The genes are TRBV6-5 and TRBJ1-2; D is unresolved. CDR3 size: 13 residues. Germline V gene sequence: CDR1 MNHEY, CDR2 SVGAGI. The V end was cut by 4 bases, the J end by 4 bases, with 10 bases between. DNA for the CDR3: TGTGCCAGCAGTTTTCAAGGTGCCTATGGCTACACCTTC. Its translation: CASSFQGAYGYTF.